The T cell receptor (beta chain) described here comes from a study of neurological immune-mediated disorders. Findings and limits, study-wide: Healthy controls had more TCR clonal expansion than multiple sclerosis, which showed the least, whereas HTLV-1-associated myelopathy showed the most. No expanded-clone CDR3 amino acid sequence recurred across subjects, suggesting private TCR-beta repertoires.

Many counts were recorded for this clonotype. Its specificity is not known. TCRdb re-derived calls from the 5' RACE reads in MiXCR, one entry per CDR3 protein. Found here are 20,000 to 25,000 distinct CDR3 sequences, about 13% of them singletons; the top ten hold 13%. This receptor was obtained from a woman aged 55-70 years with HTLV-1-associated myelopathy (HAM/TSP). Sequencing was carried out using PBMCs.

CDR3 residues: CSAEPDNNEKLFF. CDR3 in DNA: TGCAGTGCAGAGCCAGATAATAATGAAAAACTGTTTTTT. V usage is TRBV20-1 and J usage is TRBJ1-4; D unclear. Germline V gene data show CDR1 as DFQATT and CDR2 as SNEGSKA (reference sequence). Trimming left V 6 bases short and J 4 bases short, with 12 bases between. This CDR3 comprises 13 residues.